Below, one T cell receptor beta chain is given with its context. Its antigen is not identified. Trimming shortened V by 0 bases and J by 4 bases, and 8 bases separated the two germline ends. The CDR3 covers 14 residues. Germline CDR1 SGDLS, CDR2 YYNGEE. The data derive from a study of T cell responses to AZD1222 COVID-19 vaccine. Points from the study as a whole: The reported proportion of spike-specific TCRs targeting unmutated variant regions was nearly half.

Some clones are missing from TCRdb's copy, which holds only in-frame ones; the method was immunoSEQ multiplex PCR. The sample has about 150,000 clones; more than 85% are singletons. The sequencing used peripheral blood, collected on day 0 of AZD1222 vaccination. The chain joins TRBV9 to TRBJ1-5; D is uncertain. This sequence originates from an adult in good health. This CDR3 reads CASSVGAVNQPQHF. CDR3 DNA sequence: TGTGCCAGCAGCGTAGGGGCGGTTAATCAGCCCCAGCATTTT.